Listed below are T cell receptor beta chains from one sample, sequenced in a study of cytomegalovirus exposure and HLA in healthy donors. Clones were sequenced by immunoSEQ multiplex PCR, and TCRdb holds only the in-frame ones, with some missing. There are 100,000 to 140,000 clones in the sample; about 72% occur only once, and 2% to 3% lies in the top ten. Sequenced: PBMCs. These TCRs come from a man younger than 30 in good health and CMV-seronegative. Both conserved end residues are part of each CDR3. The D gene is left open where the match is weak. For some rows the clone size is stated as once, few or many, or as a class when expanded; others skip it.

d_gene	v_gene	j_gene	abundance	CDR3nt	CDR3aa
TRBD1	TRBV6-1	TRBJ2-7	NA	TGTGCCAGCATGATGACAGGGGCAACTTACGAGCAGTACTTC	CASMMTGATYEQYF
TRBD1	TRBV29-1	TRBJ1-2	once	TGCAGCCTGGGACAGGGAGGAGAGGCGGACGGCTACACCTTC	CSLGQGGEADGYTF
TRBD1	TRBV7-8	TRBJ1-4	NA	TGTGCCAGCAGCCCAAGGACAGGGGATAAGAACGGAAAACTGTTTTTT	CASSPRTGDKNGKLFF
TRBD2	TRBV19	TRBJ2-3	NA	TGTGCCAGTAGTCCAATAACGGGGGGGTCTAGCACAGATACGCAGTATTTT	CASSPITGGSSTDTQYF
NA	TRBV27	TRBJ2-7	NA	TGTGCCAGCAGTTCCTACCTCCCGAGGACAGAGAGCTCCTACGAGCAGTACTTC	CASSSYLPRTESSYEQYF
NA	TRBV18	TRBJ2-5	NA	TGTGCCAGCTCCCAGGGGCGGGAAGAGACCCAGTACTTC	CASSQGREETQYF
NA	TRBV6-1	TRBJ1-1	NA	TGTGCCAGCAGTGTAAATACGGGGAACACTGAAGCTTTCTTT	CASSVNTGNTEAFF
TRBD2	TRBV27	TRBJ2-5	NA	TGTGCCAGCAGTTCTACCCCCGGGACTAGCGGGGATTTCCAAGAGACCCAGTACTTC	CASSSTPGTSGDFQETQYF
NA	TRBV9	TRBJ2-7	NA	TGTGCCAGCAGCGTAGGGGTAGCGGCCGCCGCCGAGCAGTACTTC	CASSVGVAAAAEQYF
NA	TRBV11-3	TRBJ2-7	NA	TGTGCCAGCAGCTTCAGAACAGGGAACGAGCAGTACTTC	CASSFRTGNEQYF
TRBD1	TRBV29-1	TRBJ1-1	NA	TGCAGCGTGGAAAGGACAGGTAACACTGAAGCTTTCTTT	CSVERTGNTEAFF
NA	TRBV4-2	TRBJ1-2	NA	TGTGCCAGCAGCCGGGCTGAGAGCGGGGGTGGCTACACCTTC	CASSRAESGGGYTF
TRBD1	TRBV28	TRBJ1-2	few	TGTGCCAGCAGTTTTTCCGGACAGGGAGAGCGCTACACCTTC	CASSFSGQGERYTF
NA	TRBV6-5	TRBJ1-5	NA	TGTGCCAGCAGTTACCCCTACCCACAGCCCCAGCATTTT	CASSYPYPQPQHF
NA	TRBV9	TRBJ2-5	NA	TGTGCCAGCAGCGTGGGACTGGAGCAAGAGACCCAGTACTTC	CASSVGLEQETQYF
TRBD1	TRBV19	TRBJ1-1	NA	TGTGCCAGTAGGGGACAGGGGGCCGGCACTGAAGCTTTCTTT	CASRGQGAGTEAFF
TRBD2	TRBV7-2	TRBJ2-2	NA	TGTGCCAGCGAGACCGGGACTAGCGGGGGAGGCGGGGAGCTGTTTTTT	CASETGTSGGGGELFF
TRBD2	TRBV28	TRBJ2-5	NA	TGTGCCAGCAGTTTTCGGCGGGGGGGCCGGGAGACCCAGTACTTC	CASSFRRGGRETQYF
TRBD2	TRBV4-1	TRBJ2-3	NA	TGCGCCAGCAGCCAAGGGGCTAGCGGGGGGGCCTGGGATACGCAGTATTTT	CASSQGASGGAWDTQYF
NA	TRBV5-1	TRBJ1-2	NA	TGCGCCAGCAGCCCCCCGGGGGGGGGTGGTGGCTACACCTTC	CASSPPGGGGGYTF
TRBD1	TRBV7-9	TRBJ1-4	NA	TGTGCCAGCAGCTCCTGGGACAGGAGCCACCTAAATGAAAAACTGTTTTTT	CASSSWDRSHLNEKLFF
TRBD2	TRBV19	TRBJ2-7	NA	TGTGCCAGTAGTAAAAACCGGGGGACTAGGGGGCAGTACTTC	CASSKNRGTRGQYF
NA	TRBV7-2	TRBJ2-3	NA	TGTGCCAGCAGCTTAGGAGGTTTTGGCTCAGATACGCAGTATTTT	CASSLGGFGSDTQYF